What follows describes a single T cell receptor (beta chain). Its antigen target is currently unknown. Per-base quality was not reported, and no clone a single base away is much larger than it. This specimen comes from a study of PD-1 blockade in classical Hodgkin lymphoma (dated by TCRdb to 2018 to 2020). Study-wide context: To define a peripheral blood immune signature of response to PD-1 blockade in classical Hodgkin lymphoma, the study combined TCR beta sequencing with CyTOF. What the authors observed across the whole study: Newly diagnosed patients were reported to have lower baseline TCR diversity than healthy donors, and relapsed/refractory patients were reported to have lower baseline TCR diversity still. Only a single clinical trial cohort was studied, and what caused the repertoire differences, possibly disease activity or prior therapy, remained undefined.

The CDR3 covers 15 residues, taking in both the cysteine and the phenylalanine. Just CDR3 DNA is preserved here, 45 bases in frame from base 1. Trimming at the junction amounts to 4 bases on V and 1 base on J, and the germline ends lie 15 bases apart. The germline V gene gives CDR1 as SGHRS and CDR2 as YFSETQ. The Qiagen DNeasy kit was used to extract genomic DNA from unsorted PBMCs and from the negatively selected CD4+ and CD8+ fractions. Using primers that anneal to V and J segments, immunoSEQ multiplex PCR amplified the TCR beta CDR3 regions. Amplification bias was minimized using a synthetic immune receptor repertoire, and residual bias was removed computationally after sequencing. The original pipeline was this. Repertoire diversity was quantified as the Shannon entropy index using custom Python scripts. Unsorted, CD4+ and CD8+ repertoires were examined separately, except in combined analyses, for which CD4+ and CD8+ sequences were merged in silico. TCRdb re-hosts the immuneACCESS table, in-frame sequences only. Its copies lack some clones; in the studies checked, an unresolved V gene accounts for under half of them, and the cause for the rest is not known. The V and J calls and the clone size are those of that table, but D and trimming were determined from the DNA. Present in this sample are roughly 31,000 clones, around 92% of which were seen just once. The ten top clones hold about 0.33% of the sample.

Sample time point, as interpreted from the label and publication: newly diagnosed, previously untreated cHL patient sample. CD4+ T cells were purified from thawed PBMCs by magnetic negative selection with a Miltenyi CD4+ T cell isolation kit. To serve as a comparison group for the relapsed/refractory trial patients, PBMCs were sequenced from patients with newly diagnosed, previously untreated classical Hodgkin lymphoma. After peripheral blood was drawn into 8 mL Vacutainer Cell Preparation Tubes, PBMCs were isolated by centrifugation and then cryopreserved. Purified CD4+ and CD8+ fractions were prepared only for cases where an additional PBMC sample was available. Magnetically labelled cells were removed on LS columns in a quadroMACS separator, and the flow-through was retained as the purified fraction.

This chain joins TRBV5-1 to TRBJ2-7, and perhaps TRBD1 as D gene, on 5 matching bases. Specimen: CD4+ T cells from blood. The sequence was obtained from a human donor with classical Hodgkin lymphoma. The encoded CDR3 is CASSTGQAVSYEQYF. The DNA sequence reads TGCGCCAGCAGCACCGGACAAGCTGTTTCCTACGAGCAGTACTTC.